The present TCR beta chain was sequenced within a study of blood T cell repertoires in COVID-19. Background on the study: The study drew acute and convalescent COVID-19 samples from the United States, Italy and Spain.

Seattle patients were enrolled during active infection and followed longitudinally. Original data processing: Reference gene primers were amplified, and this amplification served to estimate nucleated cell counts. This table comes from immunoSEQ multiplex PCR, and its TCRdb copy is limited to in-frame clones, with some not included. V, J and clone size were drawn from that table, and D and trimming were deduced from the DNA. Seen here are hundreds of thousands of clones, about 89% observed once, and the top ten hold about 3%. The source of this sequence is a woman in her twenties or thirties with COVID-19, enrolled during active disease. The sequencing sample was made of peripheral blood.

Here the CDR3 reads CASSLEILADYNEQFF. CDR3 nucleotides: TGTGCCAGCAGCTTAGAAATACTAGCGGATTACAATGAGCAGTTCTTC. The V and J genes are TRBV7-2 and TRBJ2-1, with TRBD2 identical over 8 bases. The CDR3 runs 16 residues. V was clipped by 1 base and J by 4 bases; unmatched bases: 6. CDR1 and CDR2 (germline): SGHTA, FQGNSA.